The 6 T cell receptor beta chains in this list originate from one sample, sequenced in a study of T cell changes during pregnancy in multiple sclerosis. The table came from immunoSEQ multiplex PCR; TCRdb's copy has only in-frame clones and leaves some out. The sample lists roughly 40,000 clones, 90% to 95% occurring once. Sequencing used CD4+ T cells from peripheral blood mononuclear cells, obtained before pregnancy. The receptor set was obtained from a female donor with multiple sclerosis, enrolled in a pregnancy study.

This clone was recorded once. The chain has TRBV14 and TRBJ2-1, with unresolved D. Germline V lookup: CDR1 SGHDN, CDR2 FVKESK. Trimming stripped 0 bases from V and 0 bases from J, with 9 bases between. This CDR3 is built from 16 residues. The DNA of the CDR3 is TGTGCCAGCAGCCAAGAAGCCCCGGGCTCCTACAATGAGCAGTTCTTC. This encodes CASSQEAPGSYNEQFF.

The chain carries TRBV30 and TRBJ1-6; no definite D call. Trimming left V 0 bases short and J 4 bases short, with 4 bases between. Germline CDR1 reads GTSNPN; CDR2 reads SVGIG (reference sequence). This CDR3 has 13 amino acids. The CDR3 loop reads CAWSVQYNSPLHF. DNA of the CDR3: TGTGCCTGGAGTGTACAATATAATTCACCCCTCCACTTT.

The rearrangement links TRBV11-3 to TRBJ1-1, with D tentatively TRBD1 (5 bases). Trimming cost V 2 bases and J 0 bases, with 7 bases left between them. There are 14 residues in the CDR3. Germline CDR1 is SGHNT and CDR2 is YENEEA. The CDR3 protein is CASSLLGVNTEAFF. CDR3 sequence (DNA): TGTGCCAGCAGCTTATTAGGGGTGAACACTGAAGCTTTCTTT. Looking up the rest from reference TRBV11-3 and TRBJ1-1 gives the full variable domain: EAGVVQSPRYKIIEKKQPVAFWCNPISGHNTLYWYLQNLGQGPELLIRYENEEAVDDSQLPKDRFSAERLKGVDSTLKIQPAELGDSAVYLCASSLLGVNTEAFFGQGTRLTVV.

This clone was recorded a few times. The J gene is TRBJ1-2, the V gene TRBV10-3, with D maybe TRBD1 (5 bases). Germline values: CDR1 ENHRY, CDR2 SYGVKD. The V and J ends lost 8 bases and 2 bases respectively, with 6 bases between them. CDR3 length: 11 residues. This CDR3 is CAIRQNYGYTF. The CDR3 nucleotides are TGTGCCATCCGACAGAACTATGGCTACACCTTC.

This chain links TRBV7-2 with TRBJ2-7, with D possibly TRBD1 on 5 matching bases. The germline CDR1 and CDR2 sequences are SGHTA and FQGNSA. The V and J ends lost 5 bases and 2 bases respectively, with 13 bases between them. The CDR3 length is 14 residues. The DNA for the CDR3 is TGTGCCAGCAGCGATGCAACAGGACCCTACGAGCAGTACTTC. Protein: CASSDATGPYEQYF.

CDR3 DNA sequence: TGTGCCAGCAGCTTAGACATTGGAGGTCACCAGCCCCAGCATTTT. Translated: CASSLDIGGHQPQHF. This chain connects TRBV7-2 to TRBJ1-5; D is ambiguous. The ends were cut back, 1 base at V and 7 bases at J, with 14 bases in the middle. Germline V CDR1 and CDR2: SGHTA, FQGNSA. This CDR3 region has 15 residues.